These T cell receptor beta chains were read from a single sample in a study of blood T cell repertoires in COVID-19. The table came from immunoSEQ multiplex PCR; TCRdb's copy has only in-frame clones and leaves some out. The table lists about 210,000 clones, about 86% of them singletons. Sequencing was carried out using PBMCs or T cells enriched from blood (not recorded which). These receptors were taken from a middle-aged woman with acute COVID-19. The CDR3 runs from the conserved cysteine through the conserved F or W. A D gene is named only where the DNA matches it firmly. The size entry is marked missing in some rows and otherwise reads once, few, many or a size class.

18 TRBJ2-2 TRBV3-1/TRBV3-2 NA TRBD1 TGTGCCAGCAGCCGCACCCCAGGGACAGGGGCGAACACCGGGGAGCTGTTTTTT CASSRTPGTGANTGELFF
19 TRBJ1-3 TRBV7-6 NA TRBD1 TGTGCCAGCACCATAGGGGCGGCAGGGGGACTGCTCTCTGGAAACACCATATATTTT CASTIGAAGGLLSGNTIYF
13 TRBJ1-2 TRBV12-3/TRBV12-4 NA NA TGTGCCAGCAGTTTTCCCCTCGGCTATGGCTACACCTTC CASSFPLGYGYTF
15 TRBJ2-7 TRBV9 NA NA TGTGCCAGCAGCGTAGAGGCTAGCGAAACCTACGAGCAGTACTTC CASSVEASETYEQYF
14 TRBJ2-7 TRBV5-1 NA NA TGCGCCAGCAGATCCGGGTCCACCTCCTACGAGCAGTACTTC CASRSGSTSYEQYF
15 TRBJ2-6 TRBV5-1 NA NA TGCGCCAGCAGCTTGGGCGGGACCGGGGCCAACGTCCTGACTTTC CASSLGGTGANVLTF
14 TRBJ2-7 TRBV11-3 NA NA TGTGCCAGCAGCTTAGAGTCAGGGTCCTACGAGCAGTACTTC CASSLESGSYEQYF
12 TRBJ1-1 TRBV30 NA NA TGTGCCTGGAGAACAGGGTTCACTGAAGCTTTCTTT CAWRTGFTEAFF
12 TRBJ2-2 TRBV19 NA NA TGTGCCACCCGACTGCACACCGGGGAGCTGTTTTTT CATRLHTGELFF
17 TRBJ1-2 TRBV18 NA TRBD1 TGTGCCAGCTCACCAAATGGGATACCGACAGGGCAAGGCGGCTACACCTTC CASSPNGIPTGQGGYTF
16 TRBJ2-7 TRBV14 NA TRBD1 TGTGCCAGCAGCCAAACGACAGGGACCCCTTCCTACGAGCAGTACTTC CASSQTTGTPSYEQYF
18 TRBJ2-4 TRBV28 NA TRBD2 TGTGCCAGCAGCCGTATCCTGACTAGCGGGAGTTCAAAAAACATTCAGTACTTC CASSRILTSGSSKNIQYF
15 TRBJ2-7 TRBV5-1 NA NA TGCGCCAGCAGCTTGGGATTGGACTATCATTACGAGCAGTACTTC CASSLGLDYHYEQYF
14 TRBJ2-1 TRBV7-3 NA TRBD2 TGTGCCAGCAGCTCCCTAGCGGGCTACAATGAGCAGTTCTTC CASSSLAGYNEQFF
14 TRBJ1-5 TRBV2 NA NA TGTGCCAGCTCAGGGGAAGGAGGCAATCAGCCCCAGCATTTT CASSGEGGNQPQHF
14 TRBJ1-3 TRBV4-3 NA NA TGCGCCAGCAGCCAAGTCGCTACTGGAAACACCATATATTTT CASSQVATGNTIYF
15 TRBJ2-2 TRBV24-1 NA TRBD1 TGTGCCACCAGTGATTACAGGGGGCGAACCGGGGAGCTGTTTTTT CATSDYRGRTGELFF
14 TRBJ1-6 TRBV7-8 NA TRBD1 TGTGCCAGCAGCTCCGACAGGGTTGACTCACCCCTCCACTTT CASSSDRVDSPLHF
16 TRBJ2-1 TRBV24-1 few TRBD2 TGTGCCACCAGTGATGGACTAGCGGGAGGATTCGGCATGGAGTTCTTC CATSDGLAGGFGMEFF
14 TRBJ1-2 TRBV19 NA TRBD1 TGTGCCAGTAGTTCGGGACAGGGGGCCGGGGGCTACACCTTC CASSSGQGAGGYTF
16 TRBJ2-3 TRBV4-3 NA TRBD2 TGCGCCAGCAGCCAAGATAGAGCGGGAGGGGGGGATACGCAGTATTTT CASSQDRAGGGDTQYF
15 TRBJ2-7 TRBV4-3 NA NA TGCGCCAGCAGCCAAGATAATCGGGGGGCTGGCGAGCAGTACTTC CASSQDNRGAGEQYF
16 TRBJ2-1 TRBV21-1 NA NA TGTGCCAGCAGCAAAGTGGGGGCAGGGTTTTACAATGAGCAGTTCTTC CASSKVGAGFYNEQFF
13 TRBJ2-1 TRBV6-5 NA TRBD1 TGTGCCAGCAGAGTGACAGGGGACAATGAGCAGTTCTTC CASRVTGDNEQFF
15 TRBJ2-2 TRBV11-3 few NA TGTGCCAGCAGTTACGGACAGACGAACACCGGGGAGCTGTTTTTT CASSYGQTNTGELFF
13 TRBJ1-2 TRBV11-2 NA NA TGTGCCAGCAGCTTCCAGGGTGAATATGGCTACACCTTC CASSFQGEYGYTF
13 TRBJ1-2 TRBV27 NA TRBD1 TGTGCCAGCAGTTTCCGGGACAGGGCTGGCTACACCTTC CASSFRDRAGYTF
13 TRBJ1-1 TRBV15 once NA TGTGCCACCAGCAGGGGGGCCTCCACTGAAGCTTTCTTT CATSRGASTEAFF
14 TRBJ2-3 TRBV5-1 NA NA TGCGCCAGCAGACAGACGGGGGGCACAGATACGCAGTATTTT CASRQTGGTDTQYF
15 TRBJ1-5 TRBV5-1 once TRBD1 TGCGCCAGCAGTCCCTCCGGACAGGAGAATCAGCCCCAGCATTTT CASSPSGQENQPQHF
15 TRBJ2-1 TRBV29-1 NA TRBD1 TGCAGCGGTGCAGGACAGGGGCTAAGGTACAATGAGCAGTTCTTC CSGAGQGLRYNEQFF
13 TRBJ1-2 TRBV28 NA NA TGTGCCAGCAGTTTCTTGGCCGGCGGCGGCTACACCTTC CASSFLAGGGYTF
13 TRBJ2-1 TRBV18 NA TRBD2 TGTGCCAGCTCCACCGTACTAGCGGGCGAGCAGTTCTTC CASSTVLAGEQFF
15 TRBJ1-5 TRBV28 NA NA TGTGCCAGCAGCTCCGGGGACAATAGCAATCAGCCCCAGCATTTT CASSSGDNSNQPQHF
16 TRBJ2-3 TRBV19 NA TRBD1 TGTGCCAGTAGTATCCTTTCGGGACAGGGGACAGATACGCAGTATTTT CASSILSGQGTDTQYF
14 TRBJ1-1 TRBV7-2 once NA TGTGCCAGCAGCTTAGGACAACTGAACACTGAAGCTTTCTTT CASSLGQLNTEAFF
14 TRBJ1-3 TRBV24-1 once NA TGTGCCACCAGTGATCCCGGGTTCCCAAACACCATATATTTT CATSDPGFPNTIYF
14 TRBJ1-5 TRBV28 NA TRBD1 TGTGCCAGCAGCCCGGACAGGAGCAATCAGCCCCAGCATTTT CASSPDRSNQPQHF
14 TRBJ2-7 TRBV7-9 NA TRBD2 TGTGCCAGCAGCTCGACTAGCGGGAGCTACGAGCAGTACTTC CASSSTSGSYEQYF
14 TRBJ2-3 TRBV3-1/TRBV3-2 once NA TGTGCCAGCAGCCAAGCATCAGGCGCAGATACGCAGTATTTT CASSQASGADTQYF
14 TRBJ1-5 TRBV7-3 NA NA TGTGCCAGCAGCTTAGAGGGTGGCAGTCAGCCCCAGCATTTT CASSLEGGSQPQHF
15 TRBJ1-5 TRBV7-2 NA NA TGTGCCAGCAGCTTAGACGCGGGACTATTGGGGCCCCAGCATTTT CASSLDAGLLGPQHF
19 TRBJ2-4 TRBV11-2 once TRBD2 TGTGCCAGCAGCTTAGATGACCATCAAGTTGGCGGGAGACAAAACATTCAGTACTTC CASSLDDHQVGGRQNIQYF
17 TRBJ2-2 TRBV7-2 NA TRBD2 TGTGCCAGCAGCTTAACACAGACTAGCCGTAACACCGGGGAGCTGTTTTTT CASSLTQTSRNTGELFF
14 TRBJ1-5 TRBV5-1 NA NA TGCGCCAGCAGCTTGGACCCAACGCAATCAGCCCAGCATTTT CASSLDPTQSAQHF
13 TRBJ1-2 TRBV6-5 NA NA TGTGCCAGCACAGGGGATTTCCCCTATGGCTACACCTTC CASTGDFPYGYTF
14 TRBJ2-7 TRBV11-2 NA TRBD2 TGTGCCAGCAGCTCCGACGGGGGGGCCTACGAGCAGTACTTC CASSSDGGAYEQYF
16 TRBJ2-7 TRBV28 NA TRBD1 TGTGCCAGCGGGTCCTCCCCGGCGACAGGGGCCTACGAGCAGTACTTC CASGSSPATGAYEQYF
16 TRBJ1-2 TRBV5-8 NA TRBD1 TGTGCCAGCAGCGTCCGGGACAGGGGAAGCGACCGTGGCTACACCTTC CASSVRDRGSDRGYTF
15 TRBJ1-4 TRBV25-1 once NA TGTGCCAGCAGTGGGTTGGCGGGACTAAGTGAAAAACTGTTTTTT CASSGLAGLSEKLFF
15 TRBJ1-6 TRBV18 NA NA TGTGCCAGCTCGCTTACTAGCTCCTATAATTCACCCCTCCACTTT CASSLTSSYNSPLHF
15 TRBJ1-1 TRBV27 once NA TGTGCCAGCAGTTTATTTTCGGGGATAGGAACTGAAGCTTTCTTT CASSLFSGIGTEAFF
14 TRBJ2-5 TRBV27 NA NA TGTGCCAGCTCCGCTTTTGGCGGCCAAGAGACCCAGTACTTC CASSAFGGQETQYF
15 TRBJ1-2 TRBV4-1 NA TRBD1 TGCGCCAGCAGCCAACCGGACAGGGGGCTGAAAGGCTACACCTTC CASSQPDRGLKGYTF
13 TRBJ2-5 TRBV18 NA NA TGTGCCAGCTCACCAGGCCTCAAAGAGACCCAGTACTTC CASSPGLKETQYF
15 TRBJ1-4 TRBV11-2 NA TRBD1 TGTGCCAGCAGCTTCGGGACAGGGGTTAATGAAAAACTGTTTTTT CASSFGTGVNEKLFF
15 TRBJ2-5 TRBV5-1 NA TRBD1 TGCGCCAGCAGGGTATCGACAGGGCGAGGGGAGACCCAGTACTTC CASRVSTGRGETQYF